The source of this TCR beta chain is a study of blood T cells in healthy people across ages. Between the trimmed V and J ends, which lost 2 bases and 6 bases, there was a span of 12 bases. Looked up from germline, CDR1 is MNHEY and CDR2 is SVGEGT. This CDR3 spans 14 amino acids. Alongside a J-beta primer mix, a sample-barcoded 5' primer served in a second PCR lasting roughly 7 to 11 cycles. Via MiXCR, TCRdb re-called the 5' RACE reads, giving one row per CDR3 protein. This table has about 640,000 distinct CDR3 sequences, around two fifths appearing once. As concerns this clonotype: Its cognate antigen is unknown.

Findings and caveats of the study: The percentage of naive T cells correlated strongly with TCR beta diversity.

The sequenced material came from blood. The chain has TRBV6-2 or TRBV6-3 and TRBJ2-3; D perhaps matches TRBD2 (5 bases). The TCR originated in a man older than 75 in good health. This CDR3 is CASSYPLVSDTQYF. CDR3 DNA: TGTGCCAGCAGTTACCCACTAGTTTCGGATACGCAGTATTTT.